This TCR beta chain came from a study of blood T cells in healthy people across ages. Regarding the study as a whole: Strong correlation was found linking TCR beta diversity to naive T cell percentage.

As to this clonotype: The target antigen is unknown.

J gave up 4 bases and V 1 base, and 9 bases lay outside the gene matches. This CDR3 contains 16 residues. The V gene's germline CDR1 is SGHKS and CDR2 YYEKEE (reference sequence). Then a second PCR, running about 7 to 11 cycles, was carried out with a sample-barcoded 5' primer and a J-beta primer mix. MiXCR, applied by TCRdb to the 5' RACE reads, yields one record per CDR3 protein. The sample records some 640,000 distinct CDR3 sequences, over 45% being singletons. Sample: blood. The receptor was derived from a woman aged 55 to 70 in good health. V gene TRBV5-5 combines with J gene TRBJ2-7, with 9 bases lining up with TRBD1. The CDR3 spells CASSLSLAQGAYEQYF. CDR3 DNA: TGTGCCAGCAGCTTGTCCTTGGCACAGGGGGCTTACGAGCAGTACTTC.